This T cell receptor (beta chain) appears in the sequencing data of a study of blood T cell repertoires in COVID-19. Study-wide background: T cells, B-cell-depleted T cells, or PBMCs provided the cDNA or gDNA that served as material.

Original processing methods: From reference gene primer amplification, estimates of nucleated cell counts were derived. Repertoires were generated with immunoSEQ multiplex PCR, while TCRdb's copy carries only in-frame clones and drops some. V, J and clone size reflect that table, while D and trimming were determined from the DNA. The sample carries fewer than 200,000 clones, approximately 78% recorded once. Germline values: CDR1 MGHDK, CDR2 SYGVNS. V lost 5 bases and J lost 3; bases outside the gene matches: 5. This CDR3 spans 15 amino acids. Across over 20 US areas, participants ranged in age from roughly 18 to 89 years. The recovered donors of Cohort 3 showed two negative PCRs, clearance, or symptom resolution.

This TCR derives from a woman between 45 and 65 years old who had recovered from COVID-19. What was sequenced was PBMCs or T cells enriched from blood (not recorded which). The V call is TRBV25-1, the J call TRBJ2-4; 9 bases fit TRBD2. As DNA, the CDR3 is TGTGCCAGCAGTCTCGGGCGGGGGGGCAAAAACATTCAGTACTTC. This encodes CASSLGRGGKNIQYF.